The rows below give T cell receptor beta chains drawn from one sample of a study of beta chain features in type 1 diabetes. The data were produced by immunoSEQ multiplex PCR, yet TCRdb's version contains in-frame clones alone and is incomplete. The repertoire holds about 160,000 clones, about 9.8% seen once, with less than 3% in the top ten. The sequencing sample was made of central memory CD4+ T cells from blood. The receptor set was obtained from a woman younger than 35 in good health. The CDR3 runs from the conserved cysteine through the conserved F or W. The D gene is left open where the match is weak. Not every row has a clone size; where given, it reads once, few, many or a size class.

V gene: TRBV18; clone size: few; J gene: TRBJ1-2; D gene: .; CDR3 DNA: TGTGCCAGCTCGTCGGACAAAGACTATGGCTACACCTTC; CDR3 protein: CASSSDKDYGYTF
V gene: TRBV15; clone size: few; J gene: TRBJ2-1; D gene: TRBD1; CDR3 DNA: TGTGCCACCAGCAGATTAGGGACAGGGGGCTACAATGAGCAGTTCTTC; CDR3 protein: CATSRLGTGGYNEQFF
V gene: TRBV9; clone size: few; J gene: TRBJ1-4; D gene: .; CDR3 DNA: TGTGCCAGCAGCGTAGGCCACGGTGATGAAAAACTGTTTTTT; CDR3 protein: CASSVGHGDEKLFF
V gene: TRBV23-1; clone size: .; J gene: TRBJ1-4; D gene: TRBD1; CDR3 DNA: TGCGCCAGCAGTCCGGACAGGGGGCGCGAAAAACTGTTTTTT; CDR3 protein: CASSPDRGREKLFF
V gene: TRBV18; clone size: many; J gene: TRBJ1-2; D gene: TRBD1; CDR3 DNA: TGTGCCAGCTCACCTCCGGAGGGGGCGAACTATGGCTACACCTTC; CDR3 protein: CASSPPEGANYGYTF
V gene: TRBV30; clone size: .; J gene: TRBJ2-2; D gene: TRBD1; CDR3 DNA: TGTGCCTGGAGTCCCGGACAGGCCACCGGGGAGCTGTTTTTT; CDR3 protein: CAWSPGQATGELFF
V gene: TRBV4-2; clone size: .; J gene: TRBJ1-2; D gene: TRBD1; CDR3 DNA: TGTGCCAGCAGCCTCTCGGAAGGGGGCAGATCTAACTATGGCTACACCTTC; CDR3 protein: CASSLSEGGRSNYGYTF
V gene: TRBV19; clone size: many; J gene: TRBJ1-3; D gene: .; CDR3 DNA: TGTGCCAGTCGGGAGGTATCCTTTAGCTCTGGAAACACCATATATTTT; CDR3 protein: CASREVSFSSGNTIYF
V gene: TRBV30; clone size: few; J gene: TRBJ1-2; D gene: TRBD1; CDR3 DNA: TGTGCCTGGAGACGGACAGGGTCCTATGGCTACACCTTC; CDR3 protein: CAWRRTGSYGYTF
V gene: TRBV18; clone size: .; J gene: TRBJ2-7; D gene: .; CDR3 DNA: TGTGCCAGCTCACCTGGAGGCGACCTCTCCTACGAGCAGTACTTC; CDR3 protein: CASSPGGDLSYEQYF
V gene: TRBV5-1; clone size: .; J gene: TRBJ2-2; D gene: .; CDR3 DNA: TGCGCCAGCAGCTTGCTTGGCAGGGAAGACACCGGGGAGCTGTTTTTT; CDR3 protein: CASSLLGREDTGELFF
V gene: TRBV5-1; clone size: few; J gene: TRBJ2-1; D gene: .; CDR3 DNA: TGCGCCCTTAGGAGGGTGCCCTACAATGAGCAGTTCTTC; CDR3 protein: CALRRVPYNEQFF
V gene: TRBV28; clone size: few; J gene: TRBJ2-7; D gene: TRBD2; CDR3 DNA: TGTGCCATCCGGACTAGCGGGGGATCCTACGAGCAGTACTTC; CDR3 protein: CAIRTSGGSYEQYF
V gene: TRBV6-6; clone size: few; J gene: TRBJ2-7; D gene: TRBD2; CDR3 DNA: TGTGCCAGCAGTTACGAGACGGGAGGCAACGAGCAGTACTTC; CDR3 protein: CASSYETGGNEQYF
V gene: TRBV7-9; clone size: few; J gene: TRBJ1-1; D gene: .; CDR3 DNA: TGTGCCAGCAGCCCCGGGGTGGACACTGAAGCTTTCTTT; CDR3 protein: CASSPGVDTEAFF
V gene: TRBV30; clone size: .; J gene: TRBJ2-7; D gene: .; CDR3 DNA: TGTGCCTGGAGTGCAACCCCGGACACTAACGGGCAGGGCTTC; CDR3 protein: CAWSATPDTNGQGF
V gene: TRBV18; clone size: few; J gene: TRBJ2-4; D gene: .; CDR3 DNA: TGTGCCAGCTCACCACCGGGGGGTACGGACATTCAGTACTTC; CDR3 protein: CASSPPGGTDIQYF
V gene: TRBV2; clone size: few; J gene: TRBJ1-1; D gene: .; CDR3 DNA: TGTGCCAGCAAAGTCTTGCGGAACACTGAAGCTTTCTTT; CDR3 protein: CASKVLRNTEAFF
V gene: TRBV29-1; clone size: few; J gene: TRBJ2-1; D gene: TRBD2; CDR3 DNA: TGCAGCGTTGCCGGGACTAGCGGGCGCAATGAGCAGTTCTTC; CDR3 protein: CSVAGTSGRNEQFF
V gene: TRBV5-1; clone size: .; J gene: TRBJ1-1; D gene: .; CDR3 DNA: TGCGCCAGCAGCTTGCTCATGGAGGGCACTGAAGCTTTCTTT; CDR3 protein: CASSLLMEGTEAFF
V gene: TRBV5-4; clone size: .; J gene: TRBJ2-3; D gene: TRBD2; CDR3 DNA: TGTGCCAGCAGCTTGTATAGCGGGACAAGCACAGATACGCAGTATTTT; CDR3 protein: CASSLYSGTSTDTQYF
V gene: TRBV29-1; clone size: few; J gene: TRBJ1-2; D gene: .; CDR3 DNA: TGCAGCGTTGTTCGTCTAGAAGAGGGCTATGGCTACACCTTC; CDR3 protein: CSVVRLEEGYGYTF
V gene: TRBV18; clone size: few; J gene: TRBJ2-1; D gene: .; CDR3 DNA: TGTGCCAGCTCACCAAGAGGCCAGTCCCTTTTTTATGAGCAGTTCTTC; CDR3 protein: CASSPRGQSLFYEQFF
V gene: TRBV2; clone size: few; J gene: TRBJ1-6; D gene: .; CDR3 DNA: TGTGCCAGCAGTGCCGCGGGGGGAGTTATACGTCGGAATTCACCCCTCCACTTT; CDR3 protein: CASSAAGGVIRRNSPLHF
V gene: TRBV6-6; clone size: .; J gene: TRBJ2-1; D gene: .; CDR3 DNA: TGTGCCAGCAGTTCTACAGGGTACAATGAGCAGTTCTTC; CDR3 protein: CASSSTGYNEQFF
V gene: TRBV7-9; clone size: .; J gene: TRBJ2-1; D gene: .; CDR3 DNA: TGTGCCAGCGACTTGGGGGCGAGCTCCTACAATGAGCAGTTCTTC; CDR3 protein: CASDLGASSYNEQFF
V gene: TRBV30; clone size: few; J gene: TRBJ2-5; D gene: .; CDR3 DNA: TGTGCCTGGAGTGGGTATCCAACCGGGGAGACCCAGTACTTC; CDR3 protein: CAWSGYPTGETQYF
V gene: TRBV7-9; clone size: .; J gene: TRBJ2-4; D gene: .; CDR3 DNA: TGTGCCAGCAGCTTAGATCAGCCGGGAAAATCCCAAAACATTCAGTACTTC; CDR3 protein: CASSLDQPGKSQNIQYF
V gene: TRBV18; clone size: .; J gene: TRBJ2-2; D gene: .; CDR3 DNA: TGTGCCAGCTCACCACAGGGGGACACCGGGGAGCTGTTTTTT; CDR3 protein: CASSPQGDTGELFF
V gene: TRBV7-2; clone size: .; J gene: TRBJ1-1; D gene: TRBD1; CDR3 DNA: TGTGCCAGCCAGGGACAGGCGAACACTGAAGCTTTCTTT; CDR3 protein: CASQGQANTEAFF
V gene: TRBV6-6; clone size: few; J gene: TRBJ1-2; D gene: .; CDR3 DNA: TGTGCCAGCAGTTACTCGACAGTTAACTATGGCTACACCTTC; CDR3 protein: CASSYSTVNYGYTF
V gene: TRBV6-5; clone size: few; J gene: TRBJ2-7; D gene: .; CDR3 DNA: TGTGCCAGCAGTACTGTTTTACAGGACTACGAGCAGTACTTC; CDR3 protein: CASSTVLQDYEQYF
V gene: TRBV7-6; clone size: .; J gene: TRBJ2-3; D gene: TRBD2; CDR3 DNA: TGTAGCGGGGGGGACCCTGACACAGATACGCAGTATTTT; CDR3 protein: CSGGDPDTDTQYF
V gene: TRBV4-3; clone size: few; J gene: TRBJ2-3; D gene: TRBD1; CDR3 DNA: TGCGCCAGCAGCCAGAGACAGGGAACAGATACGCAGTATTTT; CDR3 protein: CASSQRQGTDTQYF
V gene: TRBV7-2; clone size: .; J gene: TRBJ1-5; D gene: .; CDR3 DNA: TGTGCCAGCAGCCTAACGGCAGGGGATATACAGCCCCAGCATTTT; CDR3 protein: CASSLTAGDIQPQHF
V gene: TRBV6-1; clone size: few; J gene: TRBJ2-7; D gene: .; CDR3 DNA: TGTGCCAGCAGTGTTAAGGCAGGGGAATCCTACGAGCAGTACTTC; CDR3 protein: CASSVKAGESYEQYF
V gene: TRBV2; clone size: .; J gene: TRBJ2-3; D gene: .; CDR3 DNA: TGTGCCAGCAGGAGGAACAGGGCGAGCACAGATACGCAGTATTTT; CDR3 protein: CASRRNRASTDTQYF
V gene: TRBV18; clone size: few; J gene: TRBJ1-5; D gene: TRBD1; CDR3 DNA: TGTGCCAGCTCGCGGGGACAGGGGGGCAATCAGCCCCAGCATTTT; CDR3 protein: CASSRGQGGNQPQHF
V gene: TRBV2; clone size: many; J gene: TRBJ2-7; D gene: .; CDR3 DNA: TGTGCCAGCACTCTGGACTGGGCCTCCTACGAGCAGTACTTC; CDR3 protein: CASTLDWASYEQYF
V gene: TRBV30; clone size: few; J gene: TRBJ1-1; D gene: .; CDR3 DNA: TGTGCCTGGAACGGGGGGGTGGGAGGAGCTTTCTTT; CDR3 protein: CAWNGGVGGAFF